This T cell receptor (beta chain) originates from a study of T cell clonality in common variable immunodeficiency. Here immunoSEQ multiplex PCR was the method, and the copy in TCRdb shows in-frame clones only, minus some. The sample yields tens of thousands of clones, without any singletons. Study outcomes and limitations: The cause of increased CVID clonality remains unclear without subpopulation sequencing. Common variable immunodeficiency TCR beta sequences reportedly had fewer deletions and N-nucleotide insertions.

This clone was recorded at least ten times. Its antigen is as yet unknown. Donors gave 5 to 8 ml heparinized peripheral whole blood. Specimen: peripheral blood mononuclear cells. The clonotype originates from a person aged 18 to 70 in good health.

The sequenced CDR3 bases are TGTGCCAGCAGCACCGGGACTAGCGGGAGTGGGAGCACAGATACG. This translates into CASSTGTSGSGSTDT. The whole CDR3 region reads CASSTGTSGSGSTDTQYF. The chain carries TRBV9 and TRBJ2-3; 14 nucleotides line up with TRBD2. From the germline J gene comes the end of the CDR3, since the read stops 3 residues before it. J gave up 0 bases and V 4 bases, and 7 bases lay outside the gene matches. This CDR3 contains 18 residues. The germline V gene encodes CDR1 SGDLS and CDR2 YYNGEE.